This T cell receptor beta chain comes out of a study of T cells in Graves' hyperthyroidism and ophthalmopathy. Study overall: At the time of initial diagnosis and before any treatment, peripheral blood was collected.

Per the germline V gene, CDR1 is DFQATT and CDR2 is SNEGSKA (reference sequence). Losses at the gene ends were 3 bases for V and 5 bases for J; bases not matched to a gene: 4. The CDR3 contains 13 residues. Template material for amplifying TCR beta CDR3 regions consisted of RNA transcripts. Carried out on the TCR CDR3, a first-round RT-PCR used the HTBI primer set. TCRdb redid the calling of the multiplex PCR reads with MiXCR, one entry per CDR3 protein. The profile shows over 650,000 distinct CDR3 sequences, about a sixth of them singletons. Graves' hyperthyroidism was deemed stable absent ophthalmopathy progression within 18 months. Study-level points and caveats: Separating ophthalmopathy from stable hyperthyroidism was achieved by a 13 V-J model. The majority of expanded thyroid clonotypes above 0.001 also appeared in blood.

This clonotype came up many times. The antigen is not known. The chain combines TRBV20-1 with TRBJ1-5; TRBD1 agrees at 7 bases. The sequence was obtained from a man aged 18 to 29 with Graves' hyperthyroidism. Sequencing used blood. The DNA of the CDR3 is TGCAGTGCTAGTGGACAGGCAGATCAGCCCCAGCATTTT. Protein sequence: CSASGQADQPQHF.